The rows below give T cell receptor beta chains drawn from one sample of a study of blood T cell repertoires in COVID-19. Libraries were prepared by immunoSEQ multiplex PCR; TCRdb keeps only in-frame clonotypes and omits some of them. The table lists a few hundred thousand clones, approximately 90% of them singletons. The sequencing input was PBMCs or T cells enriched from blood (not recorded which). Source of these receptors: a woman in her forties who had been exposed to COVID-19. The CDR3 runs from the conserved cysteine through the conserved F or W. D genes are given only for firm matches. A row's size may be missing; if present it is once, few, many or a size class.

clone size	D gene	V gene	J gene	CDR3 protein	CDR3 DNA
once	-	TRBV19	TRBJ1-2	CASSIGLPAEGAGYTF	TGTGCCAGTAGTATAGGTCTCCCGGCAGAAGGAGCTGGCTACACCTTC
-	TRBD1	TRBV6-5	TRBJ2-7	CASAPGQGSYEQYF	TGTGCCAGCGCACCGGGACAGGGATCCTACGAGCAGTACTTC
-	-	TRBV11-2	TRBJ2-7	CASSFNSYEQYF	TGTGCCAGCAGCTTCAACTCCTACGAGCAGTACTTC
once	TRBD1	TRBV6-5	TRBJ1-3	CAGGDRGVGNTIYF	TGTGCCGGAGGGGACAGAGGGGTAGGAAACACCATATATTTT
-	-	TRBV19	TRBJ2-2	CASTSEGQLPGELFF	TGTGCCAGTACCTCGGAAGGACAATTACCCGGGGAGCTGTTTTTT
-	-	TRBV7-8	TRBJ2-7	CASSLDTLRKSSYEQYF	TGTGCCAGCAGCTTAGATACCCTCAGGAAGAGCTCCTACGAGCAGTACTTC
-	TRBD1	TRBV18	TRBJ1-2	CASSRLRGPGQGAVNYGYTF	TGTGCCAGCTCACGACTGAGAGGACCGGGACAGGGGGCGGTAAACTATGGCTACACCTTC
-	-	TRBV14	TRBJ1-3	CASSQDLGRAGNTIYF	TGTGCCAGCAGCCAAGATCTAGGCAGGGCGGGAAACACCATATATTTT
-	-	TRBV19	TRBJ2-7	CASSPTGIYEQYF	TGTGCCAGTAGCCCTACAGGAATCTACGAGCAGTACTTC
-	TRBD1	TRBV3-1/TRBV3-2	TRBJ1-6	CASSLGTGTSNSPLHF	TGTGCCAGCAGCTTAGGGACAGGGACGTCTAATTCACCCCTCCACTTT
-	TRBD1	TRBV3-1/TRBV3-2	TRBJ2-2	CASSFGQGVNTGELFF	TGTGCCAGCAGTTTCGGGCAGGGGGTGAACACCGGGGAGCTGTTTTTT
-	-	TRBV2	TRBJ1-3	CASEVDSISGNTIYF	TGTGCCAGTGAAGTGGACAGTATCTCTGGAAACACCATATATTTT
-	TRBD1	TRBV7-2	TRBJ1-6	CASSSRGTGSNSPLHF	TGTGCCAGCAGCTCACGGGGGACAGGGAGCAATTCACCCCTCCACTTT
-	TRBD1	TRBV15	TRBJ1-4	CATSRDRGGREKLFF	TGTGCCACCAGCAGAGATAGAGGGGGCCGGGAAAAACTGTTTTTT
-	TRBD1	TRBV19	TRBJ1-6	CASNSMDRVNSPLHF	TGTGCCAGCAATAGTATGGACAGGGTGAATTCACCCCTCCACTTT
-	-	TRBV19	TRBJ1-3	CASTQGPAFNSGNTIYF	TGTGCCAGTACCCAGGGGCCCGCCTTCAACTCTGGAAACACCATATATTTT
-	TRBD1	TRBV11-1	TRBJ1-4	CASSFGTANEKLFF	TGTGCCAGCAGCTTCGGGACAGCTAATGAAAAACTGTTTTTT
-	-	TRBV7-9	TRBJ2-3	CASSYKDTQYF	TGTGCCAGCAGCTATAAAGATACGCAGTATTTT
-	-	TRBV27	TRBJ2-1	CAVHLTQSGNEQFF	TGTGCCGTACACTTGACGCAGTCGGGCAATGAGCAGTTCTTC
-	-	TRBV5-1	TRBJ2-7	CASSSDGISSYEQYF	TGCGCCAGCAGCTCAGACGGGATCAGCTCCTACGAGCAGTACTTC
-	-	TRBV20-1	TRBJ2-3	CSASTQGRTDTQYF	TGCAGTGCTAGTACACAGGGCCGCACAGATACGCAGTATTTT
-	TRBD1	TRBV29-1	TRBJ1-2	CSVERGTALAGYTF	TGCAGCGTTGAAAGGGGGACAGCCTTAGCCGGCTACACCTTC
-	-	TRBV6-6	TRBJ1-2	CASSYDGVYYGYTF	TGTGCCAGCAGTTACGACGGGGTCTACTATGGCTACACCTTC
-	TRBD1	TRBV6-1	TRBJ1-2	CASSDLDREAYGYTF	TGTGCCAGCAGTGACCTCGACAGGGAGGCCTATGGCTACACCTTC
-	TRBD1	TRBV9	TRBJ1-4	CASSLKGGADEKLFF	TGTGCCAGCAGCTTAAAAGGGGGCGCCGATGAAAAACTGTTTTTT
-	-	TRBV24-1	TRBJ1-2	CATSDSRGVANYGYTF	TGTGCCACCAGTGATTCCAGGGGAGTAGCTAACTATGGCTACACCTTC
-	-	TRBV5-1	TRBJ2-3	CASSFHTDTQYF	TGCGCCAGCAGCTTTCACACAGATACGCAGTATTTT
-	-	TRBV6-1	TRBJ1-6	CASSPSNSPLHF	TGTGCCAGCAGCCCTTCGAATTCACCCCTCCACTTT
-	-	TRBV30	TRBJ2-2	CAWRMRYPPNTGELFF	TGTGCCTGGAGGATGAGGTATCCACCCAACACCGGGGAGCTGTTTTTT
-	TRBD1	TRBV29-1	TRBJ1-4	CSVVRDSNEKLFF	TGCAGCGTTGTCCGGGACAGTAATGAAAAACTGTTTTTT
-	TRBD1	TRBV30	TRBJ2-6	CAWSGEGGLTGANVLTF	TGTGCCTGGAGTGGGGAAGGGGGCTTGACTGGGGCCAACGTCCTGACTTTC
-	TRBD1	TRBV5-1	TRBJ1-1	CASSPSLTGGDEAFF	TGCGCCAGCAGCCCCTCACTGACAGGGGGCGACGAAGCTTTCTTT
-	-	TRBV7-9	TRBJ2-1	CASSLGVGLANNEQFF	TGTGCCAGCAGCTTAGGGGTAGGGCTAGCTAACAATGAGCAGTTCTTC
-	-	TRBV21-1	TRBJ1-5	CASSKEGGLNQPQHF	TGTGCCAGCAGCAAAGAGGGAGGGCTCAATCAGCCCCAGCATTTT
few	-	TRBV21-1	TRBJ2-4	CASSHCGREEGQSKNIQYF	TGTGCCAGCAGCCACTGTGGGCGGGAGGAGGGGCAGTCCAAAAACATTCAGTACTTC
-	TRBD1	TRBV11-3	TRBJ1-3	CASSWNRGARDTIYF	TGTGCCAGCAGCTGGAACAGGGGTGCGCGGGACACCATATATTTT
-	-	TRBV19	TRBJ1-2	CASRLRANYGYTF	TGTGCCAGTCGACTCAGAGCTAACTATGGCTACACCTTC
-	-	TRBV7-2	TRBJ1-5	CASSFLGGQPQHF	TGTGCCAGCAGCTTCCTAGGAGGGCAGCCCCAGCATTTT
-	-	TRBV21-1	TRBJ2-3	CASSKRQGAGDTQYF	TGTGCCAGCAGCAAAAGACAGGGGGCCGGAGATACGCAGTATTTT
-	-	TRBV29-1	TRBJ1-1	CSVPAGSRPNTEAFF	TGCAGCGTCCCCGCGGGGAGCAGGCCAAACACTGAAGCTTTCTTT
-	-	TRBV10-2	TRBJ1-2	CASSPPGVGHYTF	TGCGCCAGCAGTCCACCGGGGGTCGGGCACTACACCTTC
-	-	TRBV5-1	TRBJ1-1	CASSLDRAVNTEAFF	TGCGCCAGCAGCTTGGACAGAGCTGTGAACACTGAAGCTTTCTTT
-	TRBD1	TRBV7-2	TRBJ1-1	CASSVQGQVNTEAFF	TGTGCCAGCAGCGTACAGGGGCAGGTGAACACTGAAGCTTTCTTT
-	TRBD1	TRBV7-9	TRBJ1-1	CASSTHRGQAFF	TGTGCCAGCAGCACCCACAGGGGGCAAGCTTTCTTT
-	TRBD1	TRBV5-1	TRBJ1-2	CASSKGQGVLTDGYTF	TGCGCCAGCAGCAAGGGACAGGGGGTTCTTACAGATGGCTACACCTTC
once	TRBD1	TRBV12-3/TRBV12-4	TRBJ1-2	CASRDTGQGRYTF	TGTGCCAGCAGGGATACGGGACAGGGTCGCTACACCTTC
-	-	TRBV13	TRBJ1-2	CASSFMGLYGYTF	TGTGCCAGCAGCTTTATGGGGCTCTATGGCTACACCTTC
-	TRBD1	TRBV2	TRBJ1-5	CASSRPGQGGQPQHF	TGTGCCAGCAGTCGACCAGGACAGGGGGGTCAGCCCCAGCATTTT
-	-	TRBV19	TRBJ2-5	CASSKPGGGYQETQYF	TGTGCCAGTAGTAAACCGGGGGGCGGCTACCAAGAGACCCAGTACTTC
-	-	TRBV18	TRBJ1-5	CASSPRHPLQAPQHF	TGTGCCAGCTCACCTAGGCATCCTCTCCAGGCGCCCCAGCATTTT
-	-	TRBV18	TRBJ2-5	CASSPTHQETQYF	TGTGCCAGCTCACCCACTCACCAAGAGACCCAGTACTTC
-	-	TRBV6-2/TRBV6-3	TRBJ2-1	CASSYVSEQFF	TGTGCCAGCAGTTACGTGAGTGAGCAGTTCTTC
once	-	TRBV19	TRBJ1-6	CASSPGQSNSPLHF	TGTGCCAGTAGTCCTGGACAGAGTAATTCACCCCTCCACTTT
-	-	TRBV7-3	TRBJ2-1	CASSLRHSSYNEQFF	TGTGCCAGCAGCTTAAGACATAGCTCCTACAATGAGCAGTTCTTC
-	TRBD2	TRBV6-4	TRBJ2-3	CASSVGGGPDTQYF	TGTGCCAGCAGTGTCGGGGGGGGCCCAGATACGCAGTATTTT